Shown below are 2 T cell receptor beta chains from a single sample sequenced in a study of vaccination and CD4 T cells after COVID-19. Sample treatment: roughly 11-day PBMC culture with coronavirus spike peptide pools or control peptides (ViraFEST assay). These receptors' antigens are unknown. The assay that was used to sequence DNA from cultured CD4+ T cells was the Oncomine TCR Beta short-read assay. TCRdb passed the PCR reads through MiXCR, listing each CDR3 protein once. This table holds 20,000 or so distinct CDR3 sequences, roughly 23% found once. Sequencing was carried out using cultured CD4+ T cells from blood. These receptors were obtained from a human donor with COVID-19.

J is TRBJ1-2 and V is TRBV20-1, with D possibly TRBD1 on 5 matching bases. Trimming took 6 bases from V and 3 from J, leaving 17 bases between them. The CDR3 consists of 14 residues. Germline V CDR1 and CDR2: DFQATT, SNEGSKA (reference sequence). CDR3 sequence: CSAIPGPTYYGYTF. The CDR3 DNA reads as TGCAGTGCCATACCGGGACCGACGTACTATGGCTACACCTTC.

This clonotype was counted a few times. CDR3 sequence reads: CASSQDPAGRGGTQYF. CDR3 DNA sequence: TGCGCCAGCAGCCAAGATCCGGCGGGGCGAGGGGGGACCCAGTACTTC. The gene calls are TRBV4-1 and TRBJ2-5; D may be TRBD1 or TRBD2 (6 bases each). The CDR3 consists of 16 residues. V lost 0 bases, J lost 7 bases, and 18 bases lay in between. Germline CDR1 and CDR2: MGHRA and YSYEKL.